These 11 T cell receptor beta chains were all obtained from the same sample, sequenced in a study of breast tumors, draining lymph nodes, adjacent tissues. TCRdb reprocessed the multiplex PCR reads via MiXCR and lists one record per CDR3 protein. Of over 200,000 distinct CDR3 sequences in the sample, around 34% were seen once. The lymph nodes were axillary draining lymph nodes from breast cancer patients. The material sequenced was axillary lymph node tissue. These TCRs come from a female donor with breast cancer. Some clones in this sample may be carry-over from other donors' samples.

CDR3 nucleotides: TGTGCCATCAGTGCCGGGACCCCCAGGGAGACCCAGCATTTT. Translated, it gives CAISAGTPRETQHF. The chain carries TRBV10-3 and TRBJ1-5; a weak D match, TRBD1 (5 bases). The CDR3 runs 14 residues. Germline CDR1 ENHRY, CDR2 SYGVKD. V was shortened by 4 bases and J by 11 bases, with 18 bases between the two germline ends.

The rearrangement links TRBV9 to TRBJ1-5, with no clear D. Germline loops: CDR1 SGDLS, CDR2 YYNGEE. The length of the CDR3 is 15 residues. V lost 3 bases to trimming and J lost 2 bases, with 12 bases between them. This chain's CDR3 is CASSAGRAGNQPQHF. The CDR3 DNA follows: TGTGCCAGCAGCGCAGGTCGGGCGGGCAATCAGCCCCAGCATTTT.

With respect to this clonotype: This may be a read error, as it is one base from a much larger clone. The chain joins TRBV11-1 to TRBJ2-1; 7 bases fit TRBD1. CDR3 size: 17 residues. Germline trimming cut 2 bases from V and 0 bases from J; bases unmatched to any gene: 7. CDR1 is SGHAT, CDR2 FQDESV, per germline (reference sequence). Here the CDR3 reads CASSLREGALSYNEQFF. The CDR3 nucleotides read TGTGCCAGCAGCTTACGTGAGGGGGCGCTCTCCTACAATGAGCAGTTCTTC.

This clonotype was detected ten times or more. The gene calls are TRBV12-3 or TRBV12-4 and TRBJ1-2; TRBD1 might be the D (6 bases). The CDR3 is 14 amino acids. V lost 3 bases and J lost 8, with 16 bases in between. CDR3 region: CASSFSVQGEGYTF. The CDR3 DNA is TGTGCCAGCAGTTTTTCCGTACAGGGCGAGGGCTACACCTTC.

The chain recombines TRBV12-5 with TRBJ2-7; 14 bases line up with TRBD2. The CDR3 loop spans 14 amino acids. CDR1 is LGHNT, CDR2 FRNRAP, per germline. The CDR3 DNA sequence: TGTGCCAGCAGTGGGACTAGCGGGAGCCACGAGCAGTACTTC. Protein: CASSGTSGSHEQYF.

As to this clonotype: A read error may explain this, as a much larger clone is one base away. The chain recombines TRBV20-1 with TRBJ1-2, with D possibly being TRBD1 (5 bases). Germline-derived CDR1 and CDR2 are DFQATT and SNEGSKA (reference sequence). The CDR3 extends over 16 amino acids. Trimming took off 1 base at V and 4 bases at J, with 19 bases between the two ends. The CDR3 DNA reads TGCAGTGCTAGAGTAGGAGGGAAAGGGGCCAGCTATGGCTACACCTTC. It codes for CSARVGGKGASYGYTF.

This chain joins TRBV9 and TRBJ1-2; D uncertain. Germline loops: CDR1 SGDLS, CDR2 YYNGEE. The CDR3 totals 13 residues. V lost 0 bases and J lost 8, with 11 bases in between. This CDR3 reads CASSVGGGLGYTF. CDR3 DNA: TGTGCCAGCAGCGTAGGAGGAGGGTTGGGCTACACCTTC.

This clonotype has a count of ten or more. The V gene is TRBV2, the J gene TRBJ2-1; 8 bases match TRBD1. After removal of 4 bases from V and 9 bases from J, the junction contained 5 bases not matched to a gene. The length of the CDR3 is 13 residues. Looked up from germline, CDR1 is SNHLY and CDR2 is FYNNEI. In nucleotides, the CDR3 is TGTGCCAGCAGTGTGGACAGGGTGAGTGAGCAGTTCTTC. It is translated as CASSVDRVSEQFF.

There are many counts of this clonotype. The chain links TRBV7-2 to TRBJ1-5, with 7 bases identical to TRBD1. The trim removed 2 bases at V and 1 base at J, leaving 2 bases unmatched. Germline values: CDR1 SGHTA, CDR2 FQGNSA. The CDR3 spans 15 residues. The DNA of the CDR3 is TGTGCCAGCAGCTTATCAGGGGGGAGCAATCAGCCCCAGCATTTT. This sequence encodes CASSLSGGSNQPQHF.

This clonotype was seen at least ten times. The chain couples TRBV4-2 to TRBJ2-5; 9 bases match TRBD2. The ends lost 0 bases at V and 2 bases at J; junction bases unmatched: 4. In germline, CDR1 is LGHNA, CDR2 YNFKEQ. The CDR3 totals 16 residues. In DNA form, the CDR3 reads TGTGCCAGCAGCCAAGATCGTCTAGCGGGGCAAGAGACCCAGTACTTC. Amino acid sequence: CASSQDRLAGQETQYF.

Notes on this clonotype: This could be a read error, since a much larger clone is one nucleotide away. V and J are TRBV7-2 and TRBJ2-7; 11 bases line up with TRBD2. Germline CDR1 SGHTA, CDR2 FQGNSA. The junction had 7 bases not matched to a gene; V was cut back by 6 bases and J by 3 bases. The CDR3 loop spans 15 amino acids. The CDR3: CASRKLAGAYYEQYF. The DNA for the CDR3 is TGTGCCAGCAGAAAACTAGCGGGGGCCTACTACGAGCAGTACTTC.